The entry that follows covers one T cell receptor (beta chain) sequence. Its specificity is unknown. The sample is drawn from a study of OX40 agonist ivuxolimab in advanced cancers. About the study: Every 2 weeks, patients received ivuxolimab intravenously, dosed at 0.01 to 10 mg/kg. Having had anti-PD-1, anti-PD-L1 or anti-CTLA-4 therapy before was allowed, and 40% to 45% had some. Among those treated, three patients had partial responses, one with hepatocellular carcinoma and two with cutaneous melanoma.

The CDR3 spans 14 residues. The ends lost 0 bases at V and 6 bases at J; junction bases unmatched: 4. Per germline, CDR1 LNHNV and CDR2 YYDKDF (reference sequence). Measured with immunoSEQ multiplex PCR; TCRdb has only the in-frame clones, and not every one. The sample records 91,000 or so clones, more than 75% being singletons. Findings of the study overall: Clonal expansion by week 6 occurred in CD4+ and CD8+ blood T cells (at 0.1 to 3.0 mg/kg).

This clonotype was sampled from an adult with an advanced solid tumor such as melanoma, head and neck, liver or kidney cancer. The material was CD4+ or CD8+ T cells sorted from blood, obtained in a trial of the OX40 agonist ivuxolimab. V gene TRBV15 combines with J gene TRBJ2-7; 8 nucleotides agree with TRBD1. This chain's CDR3 is CATSRDRGQVEQYF. In DNA, the CDR3 is TGTGCCACCAGCAGAGACAGGGGGCAGGTCGAGCAGTACTTC. Based on the CDR3 plus reference TRBV15 and TRBJ2-7, the full variable domain is DAMVIQNPRYQVTQFGKPVTLSCSQTLNHNVMYWYQQKSSQAPKLLFHYYDKDFNNEADTPDNFQSRRPNTSFCFLDIRSPGLGDTAMYLCATSRDRGQVEQYFGPGTRLTVT.